Following are 11 T cell receptor beta chains from one sample sequenced in a study of blood T cell repertoires in COVID-19. Sequenced by immunoSEQ multiplex PCR; TCRdb stores in-frame clones only, minus some. The data show some 390,000 clones, roughly nine tenths seen once. Material for sequencing was PBMCs or T cells enriched from blood (not recorded which). Receptors were obtained from a man aged 25 to 40 who had recovered from COVID-19.

This chain links TRBV9 with TRBJ2-5, with TRBD1 matching 12 bases. Germline V CDR1 and CDR2: SGDLS, YYNGEE. The CDR3 consists of 16 residues. Unmatched junction bases numbered 4, after V lost 0 bases and J lost 4 bases. CDR3: CASSVGGQGALETQYF. CDR3 nucleotide sequence: TGTGCCAGCAGCGTAGGGGGACAGGGGGCTTTAGAGACCCAGTACTTC.

The gene calls are TRBV10-1 and TRBJ2-5, with TRBD1 as a possible D gene (5 bases). The CDR3 extends over 10 amino acids. Between the trimmed V and J ends, which lost 7 bases and 5 bases, there was a span of 5 bases. Germline lookup yields CDR1 WNHNN and CDR2 SYGVQD (reference sequence). The CDR3 spells CASKGETQYF. CDR3 DNA sequence: TGCGCCAGCAAGGGGGAGACCCAGTACTTC.

This clone was recorded a few times. The chain uses TRBV3-1 (or the pseudogene TRBV3-2) and TRBJ2-7, with TRBD2 identical over 7 bases. CDR1 LGHDT and CDR2 YNNKEL come from the germline V gene (reference sequence). With 5 bases clipped from V and 0 bases from J, the junction kept 4 bases outside the gene matches. CDR3 size: 14 residues. Here the CDR3 DNA reads TGTGCCAGCAGCAGCGGGGAAAGCTCCTACGAGCAGTACTTC. Encoded protein: CASSSGESSYEQYF.

The chain employs TRBV28 and TRBJ2-7; TRBD1 matches 9 bases. The trim removed 5 bases at V and 5 bases at J, leaving 10 bases unmatched. CDR1 and CDR2 (germline): MDHEN, SYDVKM. This CDR3 has 15 residues. The chain's CDR3 is CASSTPGTGFHEQYF. In nucleotides, the CDR3 is TGTGCCAGCAGTACCCCCGGGACAGGGTTTCACGAGCAGTACTTC.

The chain recombines TRBV5-4 with TRBJ2-7; D might be TRBD1 (6 bases). CDR1 SGHNT and CDR2 YYREEE come from the germline V gene (reference sequence). Trimming pared 3 bases from V and 3 bases from J, leaving 19 bases between. The CDR3 length is 16 residues. The CDR3 nucleotides read TGTGCCAGCAGCTGGGGGCTCCCCTTAGAAGGCTACGAGCAGTACTTC. Its protein is CASSWGLPLEGYEQYF. Complete variable domain (other parts from reference TRBV5-4 and TRBJ2-7): ETGVTQSPTHLIKTRGQQVTLRCSSQSGHNTVSWYQQALGQGPQFIFQYYREEENGRGNFPPRFSGLQFPNYSSELNVNALELDDSALYLCASSWGLPLEGYEQYFGPGTRLTVT.

The genes are TRBV28 and TRBJ1-1, with unresolved D. The V and J ends lost 6 bases and 1 base respectively, with 6 bases between them. This CDR3 is 12 amino acids long. Germline V gene lookup returns CDR1 MDHEN and CDR2 SYDVKM. CDR3 sequence reads: CASSVWNTEAFF. DNA for the CDR3: TGTGCCAGCAGCGTATGGAACACTGAAGCTTTCTTT. The full variable domain, rest sourced from reference TRBV28 and TRBJ1-1, is DVKVTQSSRYLVKRTGEKVFLECVQDMDHENMFWYRQDPGLGLRLIYFSYDVKMKEKGDIPEGYSVSREKKERFSLILESASTNQTSMYLCASSVWNTEAFFGQGTRLTVV.

A single count supports this clone. The chain recombines TRBV12-5 with TRBJ1-2; D is perhaps TRBD1 (5 bases). V lost 1 base and J lost 7, with 13 bases in between. This CDR3 has 14 amino acids. CDR1 is LGHNT and CDR2 is FRNRAP in the germline V gene. The CDR3, as DNA: TGTGCTAGTGGTTTGGACCGGGGGGTGACTGGCTACACCTTC. This gives the protein CASGLDRGVTGYTF.

In its sample, this clone was seen once. This chain joins TRBV11-2 and TRBJ2-7; no reliable D call. CDR1 is SGHAT and CDR2 is FQNNGV in the germline V gene. The CDR3 is 12 residues long. V shed 4 bases and J shed 2 bases, with 6 bases lying between them. The CDR3 DNA reads TGTGCCAGCAGCTCCCGTCCCTACGAGCAGTACTTC. Protein sequence: CASSSRPYEQYF. The complete variable domain, with remaining parts taken from reference TRBV11-2 and TRBJ2-7, reads EAGVAQSPRYKIIEKRQSVAFWCNPISGHATLYWYQQILGQGPKLLIQFQNNGVVDDSQLPKDRFSAERLKGVDSTLKIQPAKLEDSAVYLCASSSRPYEQYFGPGTRLTVT.

This chain joins TRBV28 and TRBJ2-7, with D unclear. CDR3 size: 13 residues. The germline gives CDR1 MDHEN, CDR2 SYDVKM. The V gene lost 6 bases and the J gene lost 5 bases, with 14 bases spanning the gap. As DNA, the CDR3 is TGTGCCAGCAGCACTAATGCCCCCCACGAGCAGTACTTC. Its translation is CASSTNAPHEQYF. Complete variable domain (other parts from reference TRBV28 and TRBJ2-7): DVKVTQSSRYLVKRTGEKVFLECVQDMDHENMFWYRQDPGLGLRLIYFSYDVKMKEKGDIPEGYSVSREKKERFSLILESASTNQTSMYLCASSTNAPHEQYFGPGTRLTVT.

The chain uses TRBV11-2 and TRBJ1-6; perhaps TRBD1 as D (6 bases). The CDR3 sequence is 16 residues long. Germline values: CDR1 SGHAT, CDR2 FQNNGV. Trimming pared 5 bases from V and 4 bases from J, leaving 15 bases between. CDR3 in amino acids: CASSTGQIDYNSPLHF. DNA of the CDR3: TGTGCCAGCAGCACCGGACAGATCGATTATAATTCACCCCTCCACTTT.

This clone was observed once. This chain connects TRBV5-1 to TRBJ2-2; 10 bases map to TRBD2. CDR1 and CDR2 (germline): SGHRS, YFSETQ. After removal of 2 bases from V and 3 bases from J, the junction contained 7 bases not matched to a gene. The CDR3 length is 17 residues. The CDR3 protein is CASSFRLAGADTGELFF. For the CDR3, the DNA is TGCGCCAGCAGCTTTCGGCTAGCGGGAGCAGACACCGGGGAGCTGTTTTTT.